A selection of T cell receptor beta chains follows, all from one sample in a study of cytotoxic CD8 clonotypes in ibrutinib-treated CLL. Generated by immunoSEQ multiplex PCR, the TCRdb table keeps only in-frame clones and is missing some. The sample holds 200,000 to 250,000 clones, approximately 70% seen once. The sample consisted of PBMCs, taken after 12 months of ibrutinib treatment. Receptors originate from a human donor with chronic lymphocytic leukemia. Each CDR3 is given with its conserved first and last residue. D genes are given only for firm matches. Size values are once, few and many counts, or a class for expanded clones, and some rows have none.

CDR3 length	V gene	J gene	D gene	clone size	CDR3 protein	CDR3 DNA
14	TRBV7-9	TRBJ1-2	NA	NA	CASSLATSREGYTF	TGTGCCAGCAGCTTAGCCACCTCTAGGGAAGGCTACACCTTC
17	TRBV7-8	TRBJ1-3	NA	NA	CASSLLGWGDSGNTIYF	TGTGCCAGCAGCTTACTCGGGTGGGGGGACTCTGGAAACACCATATATTTT
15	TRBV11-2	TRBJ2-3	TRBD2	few	CASSSVAGITDTQYF	TGTGCCAGCAGCTCCGTAGCGGGGATCACAGATACGCAGTATTTT
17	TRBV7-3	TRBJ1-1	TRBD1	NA	CASSSRSTGARDTEAFF	TGTGCCAGCAGCTCGCGATCTACAGGGGCGAGGGACACTGAAGCTTTCTTT
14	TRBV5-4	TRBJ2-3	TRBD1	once	CASSLWDRGDTQYF	TGTGCCAGCAGCCTCTGGGACAGGGGGGATACGCAGTATTTT
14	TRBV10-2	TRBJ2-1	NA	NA	CASKDGGRVGEQFF	TGCGCCAGCAAGGATGGGGGACGGGTAGGTGAGCAGTTCTTC
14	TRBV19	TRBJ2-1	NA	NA	CASASGHAYNEQFF	TGTGCCAGTGCAAGCGGGCACGCCTACAATGAGCAGTTCTTC
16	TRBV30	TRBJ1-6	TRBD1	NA	CAWRDPLSGTDWPLHF	TGTGCCTGGAGGGACCCTCTTTCGGGGACAGATTGGCCCCTCCACTTT
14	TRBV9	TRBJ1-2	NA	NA	CASSVAGGPEGYTF	TGTGCCAGCAGCGTAGCCGGGGGGCCGGAGGGCTACACCTTC
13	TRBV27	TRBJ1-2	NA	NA	CASSIYRDYGYTF	TGTGCCAGCAGCATTTACCGGGACTATGGCTACACCTTC
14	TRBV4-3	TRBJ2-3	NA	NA	CASSQDPGADTQYF	TGCGCCAGCAGCCAAGACCCCGGGGCAGATACGCAGTATTTT
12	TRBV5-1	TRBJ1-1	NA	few	CASSLGWGEAFF	TGCGCCAGCAGCTTGGGTTGGGGTGAAGCTTTCTTT
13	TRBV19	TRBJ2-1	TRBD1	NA	CASKGQGFGEQFF	TGTGCCAGTAAGGGACAGGGGTTTGGGGAGCAGTTCTTC
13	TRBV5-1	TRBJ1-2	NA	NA	CASSLSDTYGYTF	TGCGCCAGCAGCTTGTCGGACACTTATGGCTACACCTTC
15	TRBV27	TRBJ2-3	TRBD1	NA	CASSLGGQGGNTQYF	TGTGCCAGCAGTTTAGGGGGACAGGGTGGGAATACGCAGTATTTT
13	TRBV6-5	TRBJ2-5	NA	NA	CASSYAGLETQYF	TGTGCCAGCAGTTACGCAGGGCTCGAGACCCAGTACTTC
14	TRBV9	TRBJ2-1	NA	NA	CASSVDATLGEQFF	TGTGCCAGCAGCGTAGACGCTACCTTGGGTGAGCAGTTCTTC
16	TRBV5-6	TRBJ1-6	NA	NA	CASTKLPGGGGSPLHF	TGTGCCAGCACCAAATTACCCGGGGGAGGTGGTTCACCCCTCCACTTT
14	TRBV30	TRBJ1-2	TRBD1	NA	CAWSTTGTAYGYTF	TGTGCCTGGAGCACCACCGGGACAGCCTATGGCTACACCTTC
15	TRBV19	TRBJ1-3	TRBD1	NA	CASNQDRDSGNTIYF	TGTGCCAGTAATCAGGACAGGGATTCTGGAAACACCATATATTTT
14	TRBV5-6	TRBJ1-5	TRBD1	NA	CASSLSGGDQPQHF	TGTGCCAGCAGCTTGTCAGGGGGGGATCAGCCCCAGCATTTT
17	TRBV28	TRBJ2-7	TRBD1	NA	CASSSTPRTGGTYEQYF	TGTGCCAGCAGTTCCACCCCGAGGACAGGGGGGACCTACGAGCAGTACTTC
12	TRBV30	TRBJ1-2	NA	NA	CAWRWGARGYTF	TGTGCCTGGAGGTGGGGGGCGCGTGGCTACACCTTC
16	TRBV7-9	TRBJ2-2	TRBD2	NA	CASSWGLAENTGELFF	TGTGCCAGCAGTTGGGGACTAGCGGAGAACACCGGGGAGCTGTTTTTT
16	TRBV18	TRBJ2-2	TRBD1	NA	CASSDAGTGGTGELFF	TGTGCCAGCTCAGACGCCGGGACAGGGGGCACCGGGGAGCTGTTTTTT
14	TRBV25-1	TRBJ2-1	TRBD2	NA	CASSGGSSYNEQFF	TGTGCCAGTAGCGGGGGAAGCTCCTACAATGAGCAGTTCTTC
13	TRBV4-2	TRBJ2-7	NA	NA	CASSQEAQSEQYF	TGTGCCAGCAGCCAAGAGGCCCAGTCCGAGCAGTACTTC
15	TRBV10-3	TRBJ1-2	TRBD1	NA	CAISEFRQGVYGYTF	TGTGCCATCAGTGAGTTCCGACAGGGGGTCTATGGCTACACCTTC
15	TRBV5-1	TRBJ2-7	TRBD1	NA	CASNPGQEISYEQYF	TGCGCCAGCAACCCGGGACAGGAGATCTCCTACGAGCAGTACTTC
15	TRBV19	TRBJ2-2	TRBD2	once	CASGLAGGHTGELFF	TGTGCCAGTGGCCTAGCGGGAGGTCACACCGGGGAGCTGTTTTTT
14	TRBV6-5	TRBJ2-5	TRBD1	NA	CASSTTGGRETQYF	TGTGCCAGCAGTACAACAGGGGGCCGAGAGACCCAGTACTTC
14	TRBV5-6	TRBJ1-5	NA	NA	CASSFSLGNQPQHF	TGTGCCAGCAGCTTTTCCTTGGGCAATCAGCCCCAGCATTTT
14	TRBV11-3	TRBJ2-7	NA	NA	CAKLDSTLSYEQYF	TGTGCCAAACTGGACAGCACTCTCTCCTACGAGCAGTACTTC
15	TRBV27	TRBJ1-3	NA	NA	CASKGVGAGGNTIYF	TGTGCCAGCAAAGGGGTAGGGGCCGGTGGAAACACCATATATTTT
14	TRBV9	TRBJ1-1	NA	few	CASSVDGFSDEAFF	TGTGCCAGCAGCGTAGATGGGTTCTCTGATGAAGCTTTCTTT
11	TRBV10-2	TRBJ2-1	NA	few	CASSVDLEQFF	TGCGCCAGCAGTGTCGATTTGGAGCAGTTCTTC
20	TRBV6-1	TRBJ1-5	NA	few	CASSELFYRWPGQRNQPQHF	TGTGCCAGCAGTGAATTATTTTACAGGTGGCCAGGTCAGCGCAATCAGCCCCAGCATTTT
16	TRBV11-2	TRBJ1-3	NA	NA	CASSLNGANSGNTIYF	TGTGCCAGCAGCTTAAACGGGGCCAACTCTGGAAACACCATATATTTT
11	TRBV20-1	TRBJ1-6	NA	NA	CSARVYGPLHF	TGCAGTGCTAGAGTCTATGGACCCCTCCACTTT
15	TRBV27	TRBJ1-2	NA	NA	CASSLSVDARPGYTF	TGTGCCAGCAGTTTATCGGTCGACGCCCGCCCTGGCTACACCTTC
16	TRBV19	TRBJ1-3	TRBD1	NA	CASSSRGPAAGNTIYF	TGTGCCAGTAGTTCCAGGGGGCCCGCCGCCGGAAACACCATATATTTT
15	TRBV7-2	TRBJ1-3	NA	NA	CASSLSRGRGNTIYF	TGTGCCAGCAGCTTAAGCAGGGGACGTGGAAACACCATATATTTT
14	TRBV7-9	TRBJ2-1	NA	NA	CASSNSLATHEQFF	TGTGCCAGCAGCAATTCCCTAGCTACGCATGAGCAGTTCTTC
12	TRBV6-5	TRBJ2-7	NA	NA	CASIGGGHEQYF	TGTGCCAGCATAGGAGGGGGACACGAGCAGTACTTC
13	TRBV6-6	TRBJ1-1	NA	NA	CASTSGGSTEAFF	TGTGCCAGCACCTCCGGGGGATCCACTGAAGCTTTCTTT
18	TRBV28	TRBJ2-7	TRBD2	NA	CASSLSSEGLAGYYEQYF	TGTGCCAGCAGTTTGTCATCAGAGGGACTAGCGGGCTATTACGAGCAGTACTTC
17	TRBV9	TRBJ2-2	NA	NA	CASSGAQEGGYTGELFF	TGTGCCAGCAGCGGGGCACAGGAGGGAGGATACACCGGGGAGCTGTTTTTT
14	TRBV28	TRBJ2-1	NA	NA	CASRPDPSYNEQFF	TGTGCCAGCAGACCGGACCCCTCCTACAATGAGCAGTTCTTC
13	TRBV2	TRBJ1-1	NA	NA	CASSDDSHTEAFF	TGTGCCAGCAGTGACGACAGCCACACTGAAGCTTTCTTT
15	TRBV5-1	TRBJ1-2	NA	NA	CASSLVLSDNYGYTF	TGCGCCAGCAGCTTGGTTCTCAGCGATAACTATGGCTACACCTTC